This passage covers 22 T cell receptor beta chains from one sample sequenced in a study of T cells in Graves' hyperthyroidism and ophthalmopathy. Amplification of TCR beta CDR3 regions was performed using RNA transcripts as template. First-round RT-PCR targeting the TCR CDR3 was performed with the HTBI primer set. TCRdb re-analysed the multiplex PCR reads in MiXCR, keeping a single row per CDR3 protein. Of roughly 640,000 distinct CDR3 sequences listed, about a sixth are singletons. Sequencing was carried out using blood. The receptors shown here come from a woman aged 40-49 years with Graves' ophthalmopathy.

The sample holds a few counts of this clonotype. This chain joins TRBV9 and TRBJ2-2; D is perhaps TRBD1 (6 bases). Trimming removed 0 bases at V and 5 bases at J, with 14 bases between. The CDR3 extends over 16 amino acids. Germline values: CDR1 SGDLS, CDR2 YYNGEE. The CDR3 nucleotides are TGTGCCAGCAGCGTAGCCATCAGGGGCGATACCGGGGAGCTGTTTTTT. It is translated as CASSVAIRGDTGELFF. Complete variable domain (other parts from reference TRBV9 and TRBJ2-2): DSGVTQTPKHLITATGQRVTLRCSPRSGDLSVYWYQQSLDQGLQFLIQYYNGEERAKGNILERFSAQQFPDLHSELNLSSLELGDSALYFCASSVAIRGDTGELFFGEGSRLTVL.

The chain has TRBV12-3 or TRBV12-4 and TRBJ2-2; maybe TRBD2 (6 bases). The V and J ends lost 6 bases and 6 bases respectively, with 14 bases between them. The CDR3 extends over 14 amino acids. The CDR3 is CASSPERAAGELFF. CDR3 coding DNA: TGTGCCAGCAGCCCCGAGCGGGCGGCCGGGGAGCTGTTTTTT.

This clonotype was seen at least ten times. The CDR3 reads CASLRGLTTNEKLFF. In nucleotides, the CDR3 is TGTGCCAGCCTAAGGGGGCTTACAACTAATGAAAAACTGTTTTTT. The rearrangement links TRBV28 to TRBJ1-4; 7 bases agree with TRBD1. This CDR3 has 15 amino acids. V lost 8 bases, J lost 0 bases, and 6 bases stayed unmatched. Germline assignment: CDR1 MDHEN and CDR2 SYDVKM.

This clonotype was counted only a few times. The CDR3 region has the DNA TGTGCCACCGGACAGACTTACAATCAGCCCCAGCATTTT. It encodes CATGQTYNQPQHF. The chain recombines TRBV6-1 with TRBJ1-5; tentatively, D is TRBD1 (6 bases). Germline values: CDR1 MNHNS, CDR2 SASEGT. The CDR3 consists of 13 residues. Trimming cost V 10 bases and J 3 bases, with 13 bases left between them.

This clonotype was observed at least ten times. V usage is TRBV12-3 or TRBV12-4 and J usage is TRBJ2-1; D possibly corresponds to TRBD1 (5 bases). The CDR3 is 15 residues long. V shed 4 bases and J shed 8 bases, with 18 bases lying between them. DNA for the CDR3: TGTGCCAGCAGTTGGTTCCGGTCAGGGTGGGATGAGCAGTTCTTC. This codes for CASSWFRSGWDEQFF.

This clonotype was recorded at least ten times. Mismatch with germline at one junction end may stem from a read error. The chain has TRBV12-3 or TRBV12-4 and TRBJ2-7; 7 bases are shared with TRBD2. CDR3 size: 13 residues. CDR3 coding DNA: TGTGCCAGCAGCTTAGGGAGGGGTGGCGAGCAGTACTTC. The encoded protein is CASSLGRGGEQYF.

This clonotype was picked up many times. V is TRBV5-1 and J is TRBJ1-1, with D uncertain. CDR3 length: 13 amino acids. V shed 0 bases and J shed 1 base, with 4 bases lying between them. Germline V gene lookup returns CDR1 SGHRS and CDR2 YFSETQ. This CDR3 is CASSLARNTEAFF. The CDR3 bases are TGCGCCAGCAGCTTGGCCAGGAACACTGAAGCTTTCTTT.

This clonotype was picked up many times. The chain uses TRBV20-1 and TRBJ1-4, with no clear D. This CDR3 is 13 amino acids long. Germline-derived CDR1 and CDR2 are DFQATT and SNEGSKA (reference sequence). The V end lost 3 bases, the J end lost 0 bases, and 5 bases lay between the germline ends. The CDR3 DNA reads TGCAGTGCTAGCAGAGCAACTAATGAAAAACTGTTTTTT. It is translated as CSASRATNEKLFF.

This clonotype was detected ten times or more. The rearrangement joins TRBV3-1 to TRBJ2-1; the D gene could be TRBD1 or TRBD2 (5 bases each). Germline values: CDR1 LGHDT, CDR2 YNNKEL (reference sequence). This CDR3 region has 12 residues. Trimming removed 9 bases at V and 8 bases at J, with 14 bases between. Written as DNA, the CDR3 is TGTGCCAGTAGGACTCCGGGGCATGAGCAGTTCTTC. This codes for CASRTPGHEQFF.

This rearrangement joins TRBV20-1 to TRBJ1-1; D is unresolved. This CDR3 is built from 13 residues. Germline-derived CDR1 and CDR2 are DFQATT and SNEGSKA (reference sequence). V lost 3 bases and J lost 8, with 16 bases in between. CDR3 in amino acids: CSASPRSSGEAFF. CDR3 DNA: TGCAGTGCTAGCCCCAGGTCCTCCGGAGAAGCTTTCTTT.

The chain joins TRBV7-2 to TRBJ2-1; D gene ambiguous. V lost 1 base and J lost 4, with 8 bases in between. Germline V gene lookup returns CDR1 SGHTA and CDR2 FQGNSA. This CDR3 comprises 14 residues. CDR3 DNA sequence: TGTGCCAGCAGCTTAGGCAGCGAGTACAATGAGCAGTTCTTC. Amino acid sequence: CASSLGSEYNEQFF. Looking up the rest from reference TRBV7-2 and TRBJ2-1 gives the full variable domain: GAGVSQSPSNKVTEKGKDVELRCDPISGHTALYWYRQSLGQGLEFLIYFQGNSAPDKSGLPSDRFSAERTGGSVSTLTIQRTQQEDSAVYLCASSLGSEYNEQFFGPGTRLTVL.

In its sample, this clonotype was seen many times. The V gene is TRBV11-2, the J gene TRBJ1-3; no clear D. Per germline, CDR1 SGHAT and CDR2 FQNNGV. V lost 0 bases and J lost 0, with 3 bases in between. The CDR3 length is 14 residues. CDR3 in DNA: TGTGCCAGCAGCTTAGAGGTCTCTGGAAACACCATATATTTT. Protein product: CASSLEVSGNTIYF.

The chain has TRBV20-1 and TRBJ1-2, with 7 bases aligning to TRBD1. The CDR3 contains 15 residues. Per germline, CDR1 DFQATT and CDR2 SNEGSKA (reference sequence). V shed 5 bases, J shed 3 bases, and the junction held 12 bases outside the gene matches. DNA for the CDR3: TGCAGTGCTCCCCCCCGACAGGGCGTTTACTATGGCTACACCTTC. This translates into CSAPPRQGVYYGYTF.

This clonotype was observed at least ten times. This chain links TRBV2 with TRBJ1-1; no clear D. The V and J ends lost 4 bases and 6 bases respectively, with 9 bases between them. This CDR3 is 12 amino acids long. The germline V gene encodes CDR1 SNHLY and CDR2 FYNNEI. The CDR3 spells CASSGDLPEAFF. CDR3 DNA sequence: TGTGCCAGCAGTGGCGACCTCCCTGAAGCTTTCTTT. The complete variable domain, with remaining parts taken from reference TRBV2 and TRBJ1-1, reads EPEVTQTPSHQVTQMGQEVILRCVPISNHLYFYWYRQILGQKVEFLVSFYNNEISEKSEIFDDQFSVERPDGSNFTLKIRSTKLEDSAMYFCASSGDLPEAFFGQGTRLTVV.

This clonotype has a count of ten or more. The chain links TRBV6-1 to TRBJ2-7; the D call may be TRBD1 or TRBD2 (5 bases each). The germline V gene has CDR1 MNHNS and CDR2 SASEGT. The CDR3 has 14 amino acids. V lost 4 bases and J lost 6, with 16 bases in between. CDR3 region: CASSGGTLRREQYF. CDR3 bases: TGTGCCAGCAGTGGAGGGACGTTAAGACGCGAGCAGTACTTC.

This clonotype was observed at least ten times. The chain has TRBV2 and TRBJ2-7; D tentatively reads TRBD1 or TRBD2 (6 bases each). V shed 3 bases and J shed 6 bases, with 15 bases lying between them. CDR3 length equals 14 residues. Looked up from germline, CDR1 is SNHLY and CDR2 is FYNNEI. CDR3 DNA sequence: TGTGCCAGCAGTGAGGGTAGCAGGGGACTCGAGCAGTACTTC. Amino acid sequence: CASSEGSRGLEQYF.

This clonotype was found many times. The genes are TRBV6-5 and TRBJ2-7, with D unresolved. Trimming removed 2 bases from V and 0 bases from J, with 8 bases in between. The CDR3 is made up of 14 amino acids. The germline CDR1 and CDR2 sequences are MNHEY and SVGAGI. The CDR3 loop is CASSYDKSSYEQYF. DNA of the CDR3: TGTGCCAGCAGTTACGACAAGAGCTCCTACGAGCAGTACTTC.

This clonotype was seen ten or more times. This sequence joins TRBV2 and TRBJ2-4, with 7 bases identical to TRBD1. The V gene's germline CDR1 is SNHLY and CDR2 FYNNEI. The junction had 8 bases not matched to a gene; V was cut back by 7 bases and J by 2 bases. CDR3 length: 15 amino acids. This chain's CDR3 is CASIPQGVTKNIQYF. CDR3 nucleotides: TGTGCCAGCATTCCCCAGGGGGTAACCAAAAACATTCAGTACTTC.

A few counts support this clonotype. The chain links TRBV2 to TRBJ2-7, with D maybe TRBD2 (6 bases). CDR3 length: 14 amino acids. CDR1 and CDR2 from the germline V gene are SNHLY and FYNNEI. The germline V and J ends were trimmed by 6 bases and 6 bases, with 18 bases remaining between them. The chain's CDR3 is CASSSRGLGGEQYF. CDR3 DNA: TGTGCCAGCAGCTCGCGGGGACTTGGGGGCGAGCAGTACTTC.

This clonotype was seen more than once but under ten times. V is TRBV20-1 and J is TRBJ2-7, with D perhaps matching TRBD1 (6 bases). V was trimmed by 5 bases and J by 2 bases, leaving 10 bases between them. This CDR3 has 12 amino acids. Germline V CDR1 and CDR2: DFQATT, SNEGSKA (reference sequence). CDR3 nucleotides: TGCAGTGCTCCTGACAGGACCTACGAGCAGTACTTC. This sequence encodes CSAPDRTYEQYF.

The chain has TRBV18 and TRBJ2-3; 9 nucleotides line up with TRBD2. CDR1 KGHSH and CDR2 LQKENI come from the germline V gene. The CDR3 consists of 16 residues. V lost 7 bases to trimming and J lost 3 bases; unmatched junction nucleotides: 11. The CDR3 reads CASFQAGGPGTDTQYF. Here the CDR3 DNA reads TGTGCCAGCTTCCAGGCGGGAGGGCCAGGGACAGATACGCAGTATTTT.

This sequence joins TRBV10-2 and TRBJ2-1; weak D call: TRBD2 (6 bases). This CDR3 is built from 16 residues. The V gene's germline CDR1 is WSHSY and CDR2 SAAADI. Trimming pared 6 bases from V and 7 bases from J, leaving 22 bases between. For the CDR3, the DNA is TGCGCCAGCAGCGAAGACACCGGGACTGGTACGAATGAGCAGTTCTTC. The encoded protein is CASSEDTGTGTNEQFF.